Sequencing of this T cell receptor (beta chain) was carried out in a study of blood T cell repertoires in COVID-19. Turning to the study itself: PBMCs, B-cell-depleted T cells, or T cells provided the cDNA or gDNA that made up the material.

The junction had 6 bases not matched to a gene; V was cut back by 2 bases and J by 5 bases. Per germline, CDR1 MDHEN and CDR2 SYDVKM. This CDR3 spans 16 amino acids. Assignment of participants to cohorts was predicated upon participant-reported clinical history. Here immunoSEQ multiplex PCR was the method, and the copy in TCRdb shows in-frame clones only, minus some. The sample has roughly 220,000 clones; 84% are singletons. This receptor was identified in a woman in her 40s who had recovered from COVID-19. The chain carries TRBV28 and TRBJ1-4, with 9 positions matching TRBD1. The specimen was PBMCs or T cells enriched from blood (not recorded which). The CDR3 spells CASSLRDRELNEKLFF. As DNA, the CDR3 is TGTGCCAGCAGTTTAAGGGACAGGGAACTCAATGAAAAACTGTTTTTT.